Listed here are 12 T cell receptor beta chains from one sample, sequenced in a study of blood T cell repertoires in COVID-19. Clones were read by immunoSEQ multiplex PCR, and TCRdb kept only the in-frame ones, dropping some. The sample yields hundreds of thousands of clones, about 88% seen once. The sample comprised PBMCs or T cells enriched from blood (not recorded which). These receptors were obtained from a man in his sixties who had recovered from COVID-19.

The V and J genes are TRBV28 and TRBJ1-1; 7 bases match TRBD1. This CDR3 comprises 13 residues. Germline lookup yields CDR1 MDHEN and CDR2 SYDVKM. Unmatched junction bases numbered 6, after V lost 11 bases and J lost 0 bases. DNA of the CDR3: TGTGCCGGACGGGACAGCCTGAACACTGAAGCTTTCTTT. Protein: CAGRDSLNTEAFF.

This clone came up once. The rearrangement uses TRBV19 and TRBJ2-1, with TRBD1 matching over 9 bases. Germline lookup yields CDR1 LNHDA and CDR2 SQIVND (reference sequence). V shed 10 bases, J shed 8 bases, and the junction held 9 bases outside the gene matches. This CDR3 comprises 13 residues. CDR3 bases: TGTGCCATAGGGACAGGGAGTTTTGATGAGCAGTTCTTC. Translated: CAIGTGSFDEQFF.

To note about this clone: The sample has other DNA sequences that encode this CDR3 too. In DNA, the CDR3 is TGCGCCAGCAGCTCGGCGGGACAGGACACTGAAGCTTTCTTT. Protein: CASSSAGQDTEAFF. The V call is TRBV5-1, the J call TRBJ1-1; 8 bases fit TRBD1. Trimming took 3 bases from V and 3 from J; bases not matched to a gene: 4. This CDR3 spans 14 amino acids. Germline CDR1 SGHRS, CDR2 YFSETQ.

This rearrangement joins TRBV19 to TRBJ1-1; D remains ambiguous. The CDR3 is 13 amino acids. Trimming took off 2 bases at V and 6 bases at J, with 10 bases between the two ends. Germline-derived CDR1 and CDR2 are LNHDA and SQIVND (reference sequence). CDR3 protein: CASSIKWGAEAFF. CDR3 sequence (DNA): TGTGCCAGTAGTATAAAGTGGGGAGCTGAAGCTTTCTTT.

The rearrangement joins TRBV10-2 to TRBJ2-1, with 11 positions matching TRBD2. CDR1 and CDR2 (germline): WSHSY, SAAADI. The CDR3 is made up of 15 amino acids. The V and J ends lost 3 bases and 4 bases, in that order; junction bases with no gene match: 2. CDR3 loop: CASSDRLAGYNEQFF. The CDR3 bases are TGCGCCAGCAGTGATAGACTAGCGGGATACAATGAGCAGTTCTTC.

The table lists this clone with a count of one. In DNA form, the CDR3 reads TGTGCCAGCAACCGGGCAGGGCTATACGAGCAGTACTTC. Translated, it gives CASNRAGLYEQYF. The chain uses TRBV5-4 and TRBJ2-7; possible D gene TRBD1, 5 bases. CDR3 size: 13 residues. Per germline, CDR1 SGHNT and CDR2 YYREEE (reference sequence). Trimming took 6 bases from V and 4 from J, leaving 14 bases between them.

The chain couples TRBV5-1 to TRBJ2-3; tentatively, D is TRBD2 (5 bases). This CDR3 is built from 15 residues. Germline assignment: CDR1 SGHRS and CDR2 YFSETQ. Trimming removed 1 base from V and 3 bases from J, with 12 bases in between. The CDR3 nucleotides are TGCGCCAGCAGCTTGCTTCCGGGGAATACAGATACGCAGTATTTT. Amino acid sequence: CASSLLPGNTDTQYF.

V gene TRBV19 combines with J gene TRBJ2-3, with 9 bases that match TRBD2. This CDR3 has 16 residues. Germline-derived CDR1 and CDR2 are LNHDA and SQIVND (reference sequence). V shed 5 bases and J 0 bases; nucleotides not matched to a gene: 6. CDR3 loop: CASSPDSGRSTDTQYF. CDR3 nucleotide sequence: TGTGCCAGTAGTCCCGATAGCGGGAGAAGCACAGATACGCAGTATTTT.

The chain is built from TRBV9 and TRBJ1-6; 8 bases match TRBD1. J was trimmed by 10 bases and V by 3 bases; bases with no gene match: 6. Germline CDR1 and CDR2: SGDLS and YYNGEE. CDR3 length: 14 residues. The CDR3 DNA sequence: TGTGCCAGCAGCGCCCCCGGGACAGGATCACCCCTCCACTTT. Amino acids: CASSAPGTGSPLHF.

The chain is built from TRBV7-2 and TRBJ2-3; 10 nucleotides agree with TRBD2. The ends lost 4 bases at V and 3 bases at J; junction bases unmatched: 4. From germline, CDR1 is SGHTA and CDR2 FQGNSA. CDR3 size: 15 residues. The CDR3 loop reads CASSSLAGSTDTQYF. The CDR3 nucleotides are TGTGCCAGCAGCTCACTAGCGGGGTCAACAGATACGCAGTATTTT.

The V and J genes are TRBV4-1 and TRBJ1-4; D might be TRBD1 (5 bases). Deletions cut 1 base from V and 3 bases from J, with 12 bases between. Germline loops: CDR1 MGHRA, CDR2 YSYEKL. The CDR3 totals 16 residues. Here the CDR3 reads CASSQVGLRPNEKLFF. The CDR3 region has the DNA TGCGCCAGCAGCCAAGTGGGGCTGCGGCCTAATGAAAAACTGTTTTTT.

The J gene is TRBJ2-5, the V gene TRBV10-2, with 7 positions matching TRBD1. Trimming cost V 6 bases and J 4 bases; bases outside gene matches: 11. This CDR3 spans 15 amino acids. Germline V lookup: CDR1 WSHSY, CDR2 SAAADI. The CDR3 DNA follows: TGCGCCAGCAGGACCCGAGGGGGCTTTTTAGAGACCCAGTACTTC. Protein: CASRTRGGFLETQYF.